This T cell receptor (beta chain) was profiled in a study of blood T cell repertoires in COVID-19. Study-wide context: Sources were T cells, B-cell-depleted T cells, or PBMCs; the material itself was cDNA or gDNA.

Authors' methods: Amplified reference gene primers provided the basis for estimating nucleated cell counts. The protocol was immunoSEQ multiplex PCR, while the TCRdb copy is restricted to in-frame clones and leaves out a portion. The D gene and trimming were derived from the DNA, and the V and J assignments and clone size from that table. The sample yields roughly 260,000 clones, over 75% seen once. The CDR3 has 18 amino acids. V lost 0 bases, J lost 5 bases, and 19 bases lay in between. The V gene's germline CDR1 is ENHRY and CDR2 SYGVKD. Sequenced: peripheral blood. The TCR originated in a woman aged 45-60 years with acute or convalescent COVID-19. The gene calls are TRBV10-3 and TRBJ2-2, with D tentatively TRBD2 (6 bases). In DNA, the CDR3 is TGTGCCATCAGTGAGTCGACAATGGCTAGCGCCCGGACCGGGGAGCTGTTTTTT. Amino acids: CAISESTMASARTGELFF.